Listed here are 15 T cell receptor beta chains from one sample, sequenced in a study of blood T cell repertoires in COVID-19. The repertoire was sequenced with immunoSEQ multiplex PCR; TCRdb's copy has only in-frame clones and lacks some. The sample has over 80,000 clones; about 90% are singletons. The sequenced material came from peripheral blood. The receptors here all came from a human donor with active COVID-19. The donor label of this sample is uncertain.

This clone has just one count. The V and J genes are TRBV5-4 and TRBJ2-7; 7 bases map to TRBD1. This CDR3 has 14 amino acids. Germline V lookup: CDR1 SGHNT, CDR2 YYREEE (reference sequence). V was clipped by 4 bases and J by 6 bases; unmatched bases: 10. The CDR3, as DNA: TGTGCCAGCAGCGTGGGGCAGGGGGTGCCCGAGCAGTACTTC. This gives the protein CASSVGQGVPEQYF.

J is TRBJ2-5 and V is TRBV5-1, with 11 positions matching TRBD1. The germline V gene has CDR1 SGHRS and CDR2 YFSETQ. V trimming: 2 bases; J trimming: 4 bases; junction bases outside the gene matches: 7. CDR3 length: 16 amino acids. The CDR3 DNA follows: TGCGCCAGCAGCTTCAACGTCGGGACAGGGGGAGAGACCCAGTACTTC. It yields the protein CASSFNVGTGGETQYF.

DNA for the CDR3: TGTGCCAGCAGCGTAGCAGAATCCGTTTACAATGAGCAGTTCTTC. It encodes CASSVAESVYNEQFF. This chain joins TRBV9 and TRBJ2-1; D is unresolved. This CDR3 contains 15 residues. The germline gives CDR1 SGDLS, CDR2 YYNGEE. Trimming pared 0 bases from V and 4 bases from J, leaving 11 bases between.

Many counts were recorded for this clone. The chain uses TRBV7-3 and TRBJ2-1; tentatively, D is TRBD2 (6 bases). The CDR3 is 15 amino acids. The V and J ends lost 3 bases and 8 bases respectively, with 17 bases between them. Germline loops: CDR1 SGHTA, CDR2 FQGTGA. The CDR3 sequence: CASSFSGGHADEQFF. The CDR3, as DNA: TGTGCCAGCAGCTTTTCCGGGGGTCACGCCGATGAGCAGTTCTTC.

V is TRBV5-6 and J is TRBJ2-5; D unclear. This CDR3 comprises 12 residues. Germline lookup yields CDR1 SGHDT and CDR2 YYEEEE. With 0 bases removed from V and 4 bases from J, the gap between germline ends came to 4 bases. The CDR3 protein is CASSLDGETQYF. CDR3 sequence (DNA): TGTGCCAGCAGCTTGGACGGAGAGACCCAGTACTTC.

The chain employs TRBV3-1 (or the pseudogene TRBV3-2) and TRBJ1-4, with 7 bases that match TRBD1. The CDR3 has 15 residues. J gave up 6 bases and V 3 bases, and 7 bases lay outside the gene matches. Germline CDR1 and CDR2: LGHDT and YNNKEL (reference sequence). CDR3 amino acids: CASSQNRGWDEKLFF. CDR3 in DNA: TGTGCCAGCAGCCAGAACAGGGGCTGGGATGAAAAACTGTTTTTT.

This CDR3 is CASSLKTSGTDTQYF. The CDR3 DNA reads as TGTGCCAGCAGTTTAAAGACTAGCGGAACAGATACGCAGTATTTT. The V and J genes are TRBV27 and TRBJ2-3, with 9 bases fitting TRBD2. This CDR3 spans 15 amino acids. Germline CDR1 is MNHEY and CDR2 is SMNVEV (reference sequence). V was clipped by 2 bases and J by 3 bases; unmatched bases: 3.

The table lists this clone with a count of one. The J gene is TRBJ1-1, the V gene TRBV19; 7 bases align to TRBD1. CDR1 LNHDA and CDR2 SQIVND come from the germline V gene (reference sequence). CDR3 size: 15 residues. V gave up 6 bases and J gave up 3 bases; unmatched junction bases: 10. CDR3 nucleotides: TGTGCCAGTAGGTCTCCGGATACAGGGGACACTGAAGCTTTCTTT. Protein: CASRSPDTGDTEAFF.

CDR3 region: CASSPGGDSGYTF. The CDR3 region has the DNA TGTGCCAGCTCACCGGGGGGCGATTCCGGCTACACCTTC. This sequence joins TRBV25-1 and TRBJ1-2; D perhaps matches TRBD1 (6 bases). This CDR3 is built from 13 residues. V was pared by 8 bases and J by 8 bases, with 18 bases between. CDR1 and CDR2 from the germline V gene are MGHDK and SYGVNS.

The J gene is TRBJ1-1, the V gene TRBV4-2, with 9 bases that match TRBD1. This CDR3 has 15 amino acids. Trimming cost V 1 base and J 5 bases; bases outside gene matches: 5. CDR1 is LGHNA, CDR2 YNFKEQ, per germline. DNA of the CDR3: TGTGCCAGCAGCCAAGGGACAGGGGTCAAAACTGAAGCTTTCTTT. Its protein is CASSQGTGVKTEAFF.

This sequence joins TRBV13 and TRBJ2-7; TRBD2 matches 11 bases. The CDR3 contains 14 residues. The germline V gene has CDR1 PRHDT and CDR2 FYEKMQ (reference sequence). J gave up 6 bases and V 8 bases, and 9 bases lay outside the gene matches. CDR3: CASGTGLAASEQYF. CDR3 DNA sequence: TGTGCCAGCGGAACGGGACTAGCGGCCAGCGAGCAGTACTTC. The entire variable domain, with the rest obtained from reference TRBV13 and TRBJ2-7, is as follows: AAGVIQSPRHLIKEKRETATLKCYPIPRHDTVYWYQQGPGQDPQFLISFYEKMQSDKGSIPDRFSAQQFSDYHSELNMSSLELGDSALYFCASGTGLAASEQYFGPGTRLTVT.

Comment on this clone: The same CDR3 can be traced to other DNA sequences in this sample. Written as DNA, the CDR3 is TGTGCCAGCTCCCCGGGGGTGAACACTGAAGCTTTCTTT. Its protein product is CASSPGVNTEAFF. The rearrangement links TRBV18 to TRBJ1-1; D possibly corresponds to TRBD1 (5 bases). The CDR3 spans 13 residues. V lost 6 bases, J lost 0 bases, and 8 bases lay in between. Germline CDR1 is KGHSH and CDR2 is LQKENI.

The rearrangement uses TRBV3-1 (or the pseudogene TRBV3-2) and TRBJ1-2, with D hard to call. The CDR3 is made up of 14 amino acids. Germline V CDR1 and CDR2: LGHDT, YNNKEL (reference sequence). The V and J ends lost 1 base and 4 bases respectively, with 10 bases between them. The DNA of the CDR3 is TGTGCCAGCAGCCAAGTAACGGGTTTCTATGGCTACACCTTC. Translation: CASSQVTGFYGYTF.

The chain combines TRBV15 with TRBJ1-1; maybe TRBD1 (6 bases). The CDR3 is 12 amino acids. V was trimmed by 6 bases and J by 4 bases, leaving 9 bases between them. The germline CDR1 and CDR2 sequences are LNHNV and YYDKDF (reference sequence). As DNA, the CDR3 is TGTGCCACCAGTTCAGGGGCCACTGAAGCTTTCTTT. Encoded protein: CATSSGATEAFF.

The chain has TRBV10-1 and TRBJ1-6; a weak D match, TRBD1 (6 bases). Trimming cost V 11 bases and J 6 bases, with 14 bases left between them. The CDR3 consists of 13 residues. Germline V CDR1 and CDR2: WNHNN, SYGVQD (reference sequence). CDR3 residues: CAGRQVRNSPLHF. Here the CDR3 DNA reads TGCGCCGGTAGACAGGTCCGTAATTCACCCCTCCACTTT.